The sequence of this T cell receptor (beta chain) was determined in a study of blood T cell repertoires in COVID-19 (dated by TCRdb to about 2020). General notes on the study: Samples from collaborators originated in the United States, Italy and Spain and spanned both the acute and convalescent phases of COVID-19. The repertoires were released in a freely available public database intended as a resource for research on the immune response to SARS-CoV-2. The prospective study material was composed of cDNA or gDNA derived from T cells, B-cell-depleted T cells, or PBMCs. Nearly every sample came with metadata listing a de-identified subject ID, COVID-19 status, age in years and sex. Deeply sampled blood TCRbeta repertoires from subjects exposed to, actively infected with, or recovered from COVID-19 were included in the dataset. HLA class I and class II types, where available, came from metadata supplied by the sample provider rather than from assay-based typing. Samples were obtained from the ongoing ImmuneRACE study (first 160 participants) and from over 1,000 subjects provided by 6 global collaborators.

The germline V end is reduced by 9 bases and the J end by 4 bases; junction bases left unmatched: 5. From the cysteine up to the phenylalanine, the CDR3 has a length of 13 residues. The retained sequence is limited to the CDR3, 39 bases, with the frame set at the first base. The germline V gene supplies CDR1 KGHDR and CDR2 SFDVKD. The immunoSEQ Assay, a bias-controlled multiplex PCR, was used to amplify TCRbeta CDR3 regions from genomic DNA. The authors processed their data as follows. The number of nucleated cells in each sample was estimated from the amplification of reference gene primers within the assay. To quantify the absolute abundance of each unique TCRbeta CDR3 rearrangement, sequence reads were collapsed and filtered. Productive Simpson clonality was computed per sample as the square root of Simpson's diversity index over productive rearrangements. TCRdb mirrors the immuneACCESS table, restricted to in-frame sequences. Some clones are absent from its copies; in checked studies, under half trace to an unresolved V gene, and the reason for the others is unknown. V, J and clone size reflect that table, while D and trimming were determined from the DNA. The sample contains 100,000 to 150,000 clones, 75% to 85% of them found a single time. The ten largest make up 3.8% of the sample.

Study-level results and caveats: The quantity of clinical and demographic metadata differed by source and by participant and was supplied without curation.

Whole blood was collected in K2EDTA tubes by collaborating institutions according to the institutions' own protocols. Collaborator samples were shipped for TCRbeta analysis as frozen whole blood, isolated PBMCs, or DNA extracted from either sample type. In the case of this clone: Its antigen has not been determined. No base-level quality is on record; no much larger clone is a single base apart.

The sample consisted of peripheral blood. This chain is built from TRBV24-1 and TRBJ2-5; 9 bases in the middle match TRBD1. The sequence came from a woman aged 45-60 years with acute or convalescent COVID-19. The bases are TGTGCCACCGGACAGGGGAAAGGAGAGACCCAGTACTTC. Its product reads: CATGQGKGETQYF.